These 27 T cell receptor beta chains share one sample of origin, sequenced in a study of OX40 agonist ivuxolimab in advanced cancers. Data came from immunoSEQ multiplex PCR; TCRdb stores just in-frame clones and leaves some out. The sample includes approximately 60,000 clones, around 84% seen only once; the top ten take 5%. The sample was CD4+ or CD8+ T cells sorted from blood, taken in a trial of the OX40 agonist ivuxolimab. The receptors were gathered from an adult with an advanced solid tumor such as melanoma, head and neck, liver or kidney cancer.

This chain connects TRBV15 to TRBJ2-2; D is undetermined. V was trimmed by 8 bases and J by 2 bases, leaving 15 bases between them. The V gene's germline CDR1 is LNHNV and CDR2 YYDKDF (reference sequence). The CDR3 runs to 15 residues. This CDR3 reads CATGSFGENTGELFF. The CDR3, as DNA: TGTGCCACCGGCTCTTTTGGAGAAAACACCGGGGAGCTGTTTTTT.

V and J are TRBV29-1 and TRBJ2-3; tentative D call: TRBD2 (7 bases). Germline loops: CDR1 SQVTM, CDR2 ANQGSEA. This CDR3 comprises 12 residues. Trimming stripped 4 bases from V and 6 bases from J, with 11 bases between. CDR3 region: CSVGGGLDTQYF. The DNA of the CDR3 is TGCAGCGTTGGGGGGGGGCTGGATACGCAGTATTTT.

The V and J genes are TRBV6-6 and TRBJ1-1; D gene unclear. CDR1 is MNHNY and CDR2 is SVGAGI in the germline V gene (reference sequence). V was cut by 2 bases and J by 4 bases, with 8 bases left in between. CDR3 length: 13 amino acids. CDR3 in DNA: TGTGCCAGCAGTTACGACCTAGGCACTGAAGCTTTCTTT. Its translation is CASSYDLGTEAFF.

V is TRBV13 and J is TRBJ2-5, with TRBD2 identical over 7 bases. Germline loops: CDR1 PRHDT, CDR2 FYEKMQ (reference sequence). The J segment lost 5 bases and the V segment lost 5 bases, leaving 17 bases of the junction unmatched. There are 17 residues in the CDR3. The CDR3 is CASSPTLGGTGMETQYF. CDR3 DNA sequence: TGTGCCAGCAGCCCCACCCTCGGGGGGACGGGAATGGAGACCCAGTACTTC.

This clone was observed once. This sequence joins TRBV5-4 and TRBJ1-1; no clear D. This CDR3 spans 13 amino acids. Germline values: CDR1 SGHNT, CDR2 YYREEE (reference sequence). The V gene lost 3 bases and the J gene lost 6 bases, with 12 bases spanning the gap. The DNA for the CDR3 is TGTGCCAGCAGCTCGCCATCGAGTGCTGAAGCTTTCTTT. Protein: CASSSPSSAEAFF.

This rearrangement joins TRBV4-1 to TRBJ1-1; the D gene is possibly TRBD1 (6 bases). The germline V gene encodes CDR1 MGHRA and CDR2 YSYEKL. The CDR3 contains 15 residues. V was cut by 4 bases and J by 3 bases, with 15 bases left in between. CDR3 loop: CASSLDGGADTEAFF. The CDR3 nucleotides are TGCGCCAGCAGCCTCGATGGGGGGGCGGACACTGAAGCTTTCTTT.

The rearrangement links TRBV5-1 to TRBJ1-4, with 7 bases matching TRBD1. CDR1 is SGHRS and CDR2 is YFSETQ in the germline V gene. The CDR3 covers 14 residues. V shed 4 bases, J shed 4 bases, and the junction held 4 bases outside the gene matches. CDR3 DNA: TGCGCCAGCAGCCCGGGACAGAATAATGAAAAACTGTTTTTT. Translation: CASSPGQNNEKLFF.

The chain is built from TRBV7-2 and TRBJ1-3; 7 positions agree with TRBD1. Germline V lookup: CDR1 SGHTA, CDR2 FQGNSA. V gave up 3 bases and J gave up 3 bases; unmatched junction bases: 5. The CDR3 totals 15 residues. The DNA for the CDR3 is TGTGCCAGCAGCTTGACAGGGTTAAATGGAAACACCATATATTTT. Its translation: CASSLTGLNGNTIYF. The full variable domain, rest sourced from reference TRBV7-2 and TRBJ1-3, is GAGVSQSPSNKVTEKGKDVELRCDPISGHTALYWYRQSLGQGLEFLIYFQGNSAPDKSGLPSDRFSAERTGGSVSTLTIQRTQQEDSAVYLCASSLTGLNGNTIYFGEGSWLTVV.

This chain uses TRBV4-1 with TRBJ2-1; 9 nucleotides agree with TRBD1. V lost 4 bases and J lost 6; bases outside the gene matches: 10. CDR3 length equals 16 residues. Per the germline V gene, CDR1 is MGHRA and CDR2 is YSYEKL. The CDR3 DNA sequence: TGCGCCAGCAGCCCTCAGGGGACAGGGTTATCCAATGAGCAGTTCTTC. Amino acids: CASSPQGTGLSNEQFF.

J is TRBJ1-5 and V is TRBV5-5; perhaps TRBD1 as D (5 bases). V lost 1 base to trimming and J lost 9 bases, with 14 bases between them. Germline V gene data show CDR1 as SGHKS and CDR2 as YYEKEE (reference sequence). CDR3 length: 14 amino acids. The CDR3 coding sequence is TGTGCCAGCAGCTTGAGGGACGGGTCTTGGCCCCAGCATTTT. It is translated as CASSLRDGSWPQHF.

A single count supports this clone. This chain links TRBV4-2 with TRBJ2-3; no clear D gene. V gave up 1 base and J gave up 4 bases, with 6 bases separating them. The CDR3 is made up of 13 amino acids. The germline CDR1 and CDR2 sequences are LGHNA and YNFKEQ. CDR3 sequence: CASSQAYPDTQYF. The CDR3 bases are TGTGCCAGCAGCCAAGCATATCCAGATACGCAGTATTTT.

The chain carries TRBV19 and TRBJ1-5, with a weak D call TRBD1 (6 bases). The germline gives CDR1 LNHDA, CDR2 SQIVND (reference sequence). Trimming pared 0 bases from V and 2 bases from J, leaving 8 bases between. CDR3 length equals 15 residues. The CDR3 nucleotides are TGTGCCAGTAGTATAGACAGGGGCGGCAATCAGCCCCAGCATTTT. Protein product: CASSIDRGGNQPQHF.

The V and J genes are TRBV4-2 and TRBJ2-7; 10 bases are shared with TRBD2. Losses at the gene ends were 4 bases for V and 3 bases for J; bases not matched to a gene: 6. CDR3 size: 15 residues. Germline V gives CDR1 LGHNA, CDR2 YNFKEQ. DNA of the CDR3: TGTGCCAGCAGCCTAAGCCGGACTAGCGGCTACGAGCAGTACTTC. Amino acid sequence: CASSLSRTSGYEQYF.

The V and J genes are TRBV11-3 and TRBJ2-3; 12 nucleotides align to TRBD2. This CDR3 has 16 amino acids. V lost 5 bases and J lost 3; bases outside the gene matches: 6. CDR1 SGHNT and CDR2 YENEEA come from the germline V gene. CDR3 nucleotide sequence: TGTGCCAGCAGCAACCGACTAGCGGGAGCTACAGATACGCAGTATTTT. This encodes CASSNRLAGATDTQYF.

Points on this clone: The junction differs from germline at one of its ends, possibly a read error. The CDR3 is CASSLETTYSEQCF. The CDR3 DNA reads as TGTGCCAGCAGCTTGGAAACAACGTATAGTGAGCAGTGCTTC. This sequence joins TRBV7-9 and TRBJ2-7; no clear D. The CDR3 has 14 amino acids. Germline CDR1 and CDR2: SEHNR and FQNEAQ (reference sequence).

The rearrangement uses TRBV5-8 and TRBJ2-6; 8 nucleotides match TRBD2. Germline V CDR1 and CDR2: SGHTS, YDEGEE. The V segment lost 6 bases and the J segment 3 bases; nucleotides outside the gene matches: 8. This CDR3 is 16 amino acids long. The CDR3 loop is CASTTGGFSGANVLTF. DNA for the CDR3: TGTGCCAGCACCACGGGGGGGTTCAGTGGGGCCAACGTCCTGACTTTC.

This clone appeared a single time. V is TRBV10-3 and J is TRBJ2-2; D call uncertain. V was trimmed by 4 bases and J by 7 bases, leaving 10 bases between them. CDR3 length: 13 amino acids. The germline gives CDR1 ENHRY, CDR2 SYGVKD. The CDR3 coding sequence is TGTGCCATCAGTGCTGGAGCGTTCGGGGAGCTGTTTTTT. Translation gives CAISAGAFGELFF.

The chain uses TRBV9 and TRBJ1-1, with a tentative D call TRBD1 (5 bases). Trimming left V 0 bases short and J 0 bases short, with 9 bases between. The CDR3 consists of 15 residues. CDR1 and CDR2 (germline): SGDLS, YYNGEE. As DNA, the CDR3 is TGTGCCAGCAGCGTAGCCTCAGGGCTGAACACTGAAGCTTTCTTT. Translating gives CASSVASGLNTEAFF.

V usage is TRBV21-1 and J usage is TRBJ1-2; the table's D call of TRBD1 was not tested on the DNA. TRBV21-1 is termed a pseudogene. This CDR3 region has 14 residues. The CDR3 sequence is CASSPGTGTYGYTF. DNA for the CDR3: TGCGCCAGCAGTCCCGGGACAGGGACCTATGGCTACACCTTC.

The chain recombines TRBV11-2 with TRBJ2-5, with D hard to call. Germline loops: CDR1 SGHAT, CDR2 FQNNGV. CDR3 length: 11 residues. The V and J ends lost 5 bases and 5 bases respectively, with 6 bases between them. Here the CDR3 DNA reads TGTGCCAGCAGCCCTAGGGAGACCCAGTACTTC. Amino acids: CASSPRETQYF.

This chain connects TRBV5-1 to TRBJ2-1; D gene uncertain. This CDR3 has 13 residues. V was trimmed by 0 bases and J by 4 bases, leaving 5 bases between them. Per germline, CDR1 SGHRS and CDR2 YFSETQ. Written as DNA, the CDR3 is TGCGCCAGCAGCTTGGAGGTGTACAATGAGCAGTTCTTC. It codes for CASSLEVYNEQFF.

Only a few counts were recorded for this clone. The V and J genes are TRBV7-9 and TRBJ2-5; 7 bases line up with TRBD1. CDR1 is SEHNR and CDR2 is FQNEAQ in the germline V gene (reference sequence). The CDR3 has 14 residues. With V trimmed by 3 bases and J by 2 bases, 3 bases remained unmatched. CDR3 in DNA: TGTGCCAGCAGCTTCCTGACAGGGCAAGAGACCCAGTACTTC. It specifies CASSFLTGQETQYF. The whole variable domain, remainder taken from reference TRBV7-9 and TRBJ2-5, is DTGVSQNPRHKITKRGQNVTFRCDPISEHNRLYWYRQTLGQGPEFLTYFQNEAQLEKSRLLSDRFSAERPKGSFSTLEIQRTEQGDSAMYLCASSFLTGQETQYFGPGTRLLVL.

V and J are TRBV19 and TRBJ2-1; tentatively, D is TRBD1 (6 bases). The V and J ends lost 8 bases and 4 bases respectively, with 18 bases between them. The germline V gene encodes CDR1 LNHDA and CDR2 SQIVND (reference sequence). The CDR3 covers 15 residues. The CDR3 is CASQLVQGSYNEQFF. CDR3 nucleotides: TGTGCCAGTCAATTAGTACAGGGCAGTTACAATGAGCAGTTCTTC. The full variable domain, its missing parts supplied by reference TRBV19 and TRBJ2-1, is DGGITQSPKYLFRKEGQNVTLSCEQNLNHDAMYWYRQDPGQGLRLIYYSQIVNDFQKGDIAEGYSVSREKKESFPLTVTSAQKNPTAFYLCASQLVQGSYNEQFFGPGTRLTVL.

V gene TRBV7-9 combines with J gene TRBJ1-4, with unresolved D. Trimming stripped 2 bases from V and 7 bases from J, with 5 bases between. The CDR3 is 12 amino acids. Germline CDR1 is SEHNR and CDR2 is FQNEAQ (reference sequence). CDR3 in DNA: TGTGCCAGCAGCTTACGAATTGAAAAACTGTTTTTT. Residues: CASSLRIEKLFF.

The chain couples TRBV27 to TRBJ1-5, with 8 bases matching TRBD1. V lost 10 bases to trimming and J lost 5 bases; unmatched junction nucleotides: 16. Germline V gene lookup returns CDR1 MNHEY and CDR2 SMNVEV (reference sequence). The CDR3 runs 16 residues. The CDR3 DNA sequence: TGTGCCACCAAACCCATCTCGGACAGGGTCGATCAGCCCCAGCATTTT. Its translation is CATKPISDRVDQPQHF.

The sample holds a few counts of this clone. This rearrangement joins TRBV27 to TRBJ1-1; 7 nucleotides align to TRBD1. V was pared by 5 bases and J by 3 bases, with 6 bases of the junction left unmatched. CDR1 MNHEY and CDR2 SMNVEV come from the germline V gene (reference sequence). This CDR3 region has 14 residues. The CDR3 here is CASSSSGGYTEAFF. The CDR3 DNA is TGTGCCAGCAGTAGTTCAGGGGGTTACACTGAAGCTTTCTTT.

This clone has just a few counts. The chain couples TRBV10-1 to TRBJ2-7; tentative D call: TRBD2 (6 bases). CDR3 length equals 13 residues. CDR1 and CDR2 from the germline V gene are WNHNN and SYGVQD (reference sequence). V lost 10 bases and J 2 bases, leaving 15 bases between the germline ends. As DNA, the CDR3 is TGCGCCACCCCCCGGGACTCCGCCTACGAGCAGTACTTC. This sequence encodes CATPRDSAYEQYF.